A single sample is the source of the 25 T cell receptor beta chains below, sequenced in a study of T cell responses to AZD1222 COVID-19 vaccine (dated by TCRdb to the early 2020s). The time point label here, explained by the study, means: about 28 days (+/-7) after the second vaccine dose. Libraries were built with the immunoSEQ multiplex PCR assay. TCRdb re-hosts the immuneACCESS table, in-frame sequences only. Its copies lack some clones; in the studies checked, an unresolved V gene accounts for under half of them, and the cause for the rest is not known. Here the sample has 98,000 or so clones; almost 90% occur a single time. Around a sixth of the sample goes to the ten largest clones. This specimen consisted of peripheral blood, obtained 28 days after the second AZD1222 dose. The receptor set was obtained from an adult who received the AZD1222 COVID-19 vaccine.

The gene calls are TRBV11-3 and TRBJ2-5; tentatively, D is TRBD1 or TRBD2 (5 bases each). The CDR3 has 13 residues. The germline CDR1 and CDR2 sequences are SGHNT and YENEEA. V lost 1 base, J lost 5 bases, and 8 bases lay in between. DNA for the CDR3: TGTGCCAGCAGCTTAGGAGGGACCGAGACCCAGTACTTC. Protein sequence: CASSLGGTETQYF.

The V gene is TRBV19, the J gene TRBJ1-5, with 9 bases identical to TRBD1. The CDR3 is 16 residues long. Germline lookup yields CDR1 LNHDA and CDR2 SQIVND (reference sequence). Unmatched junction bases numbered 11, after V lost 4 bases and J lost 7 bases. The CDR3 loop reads CASSRPQGANNQPQHF. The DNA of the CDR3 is TGTGCCAGTAGTAGGCCACAGGGGGCGAATAACCAGCCCCAGCATTTT.

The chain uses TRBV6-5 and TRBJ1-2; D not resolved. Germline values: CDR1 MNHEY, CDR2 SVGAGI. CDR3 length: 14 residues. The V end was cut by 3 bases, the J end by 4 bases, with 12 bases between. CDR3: CASSYSGLFYGYTF. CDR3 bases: TGTGCCAGCAGTTATTCGGGTCTTTTCTATGGCTACACCTTC.

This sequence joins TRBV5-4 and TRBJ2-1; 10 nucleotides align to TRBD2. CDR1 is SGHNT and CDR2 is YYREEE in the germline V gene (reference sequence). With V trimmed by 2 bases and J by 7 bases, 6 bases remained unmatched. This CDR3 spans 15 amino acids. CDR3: CASSFRLAGANEQFF. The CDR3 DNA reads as TGTGCCAGCAGCTTTAGGCTAGCGGGAGCGAATGAGCAGTTCTTC.

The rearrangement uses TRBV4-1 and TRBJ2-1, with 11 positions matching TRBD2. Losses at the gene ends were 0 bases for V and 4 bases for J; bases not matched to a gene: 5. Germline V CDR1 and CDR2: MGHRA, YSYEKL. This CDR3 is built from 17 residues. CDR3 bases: TGCGCCAGCAGCCAAGAGCGACTAGCGGGATTATACAATGAGCAGTTCTTC. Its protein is CASSQERLAGLYNEQFF.

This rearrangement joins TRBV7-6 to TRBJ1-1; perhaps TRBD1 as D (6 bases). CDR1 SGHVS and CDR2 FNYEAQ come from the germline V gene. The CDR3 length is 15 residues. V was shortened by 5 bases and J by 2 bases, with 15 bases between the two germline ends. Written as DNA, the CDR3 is TGTGCCAGCAGCCCCCAAGCAGGGGCAAACACTGAAGCTTTCTTT. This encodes CASSPQAGANTEAFF.

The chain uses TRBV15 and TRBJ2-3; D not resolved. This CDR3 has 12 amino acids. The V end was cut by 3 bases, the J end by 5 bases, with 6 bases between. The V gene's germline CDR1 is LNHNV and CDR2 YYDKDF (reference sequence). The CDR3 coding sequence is TGTGCCACCAGCAGCCGTATAGATACGCAGTATTTT. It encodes CATSSRIDTQYF. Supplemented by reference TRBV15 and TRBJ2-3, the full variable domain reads DAMVIQNPRYQVTQFGKPVTLSCSQTLNHNVMYWYQQKSSQAPKLLFHYYDKDFNNEADTPDNFQSRRPNTSFCFLDIRSPGLGDTAMYLCATSSRIDTQYFGPGTRLTVL.

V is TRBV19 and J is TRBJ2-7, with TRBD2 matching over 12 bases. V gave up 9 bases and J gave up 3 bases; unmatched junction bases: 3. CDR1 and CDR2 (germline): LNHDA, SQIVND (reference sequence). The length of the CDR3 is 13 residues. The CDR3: CASETSGGYEQYF. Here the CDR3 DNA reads TGTGCCAGCGAGACTAGCGGGGGCTACGAGCAGTACTTC. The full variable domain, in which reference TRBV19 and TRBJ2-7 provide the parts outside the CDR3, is DGGITQSPKYLFRKEGQNVTLSCEQNLNHDAMYWYRQDPGQGLRLIYYSQIVNDFQKGDIAEGYSVSREKKESFPLTVTSAQKNPTAFYLCASETSGGYEQYFGPGTRLTVT.

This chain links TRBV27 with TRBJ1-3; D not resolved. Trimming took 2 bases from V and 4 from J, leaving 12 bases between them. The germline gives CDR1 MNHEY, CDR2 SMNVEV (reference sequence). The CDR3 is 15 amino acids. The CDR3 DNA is TGTGCCAGCAGTTTAGGCGGGTCGTCGGGAAACACCATATATTTT. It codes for CASSLGGSSGNTIYF.

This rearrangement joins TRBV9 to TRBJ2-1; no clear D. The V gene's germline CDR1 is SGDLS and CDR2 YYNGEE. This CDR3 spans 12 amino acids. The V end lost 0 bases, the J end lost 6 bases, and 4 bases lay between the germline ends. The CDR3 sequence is CASSVGFNEQFF. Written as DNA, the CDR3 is TGTGCCAGCAGCGTAGGCTTCAATGAGCAGTTCTTC.

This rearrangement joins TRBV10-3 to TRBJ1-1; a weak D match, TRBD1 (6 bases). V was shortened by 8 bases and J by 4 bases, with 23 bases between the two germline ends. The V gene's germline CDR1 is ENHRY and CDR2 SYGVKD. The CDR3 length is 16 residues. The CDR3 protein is CAIRTSQGRESTEAFF. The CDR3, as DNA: TGTGCCATCCGTACTAGTCAGGGGAGGGAAAGCACTGAAGCTTTCTTT.

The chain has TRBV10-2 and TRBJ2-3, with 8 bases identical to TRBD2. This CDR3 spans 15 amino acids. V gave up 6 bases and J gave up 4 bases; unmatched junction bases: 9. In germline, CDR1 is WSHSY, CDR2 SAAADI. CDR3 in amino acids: CASSPGLERSDTQYF. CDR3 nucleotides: TGCGCCAGCAGCCCGGGACTAGAGCGGTCAGATACGCAGTATTTT.

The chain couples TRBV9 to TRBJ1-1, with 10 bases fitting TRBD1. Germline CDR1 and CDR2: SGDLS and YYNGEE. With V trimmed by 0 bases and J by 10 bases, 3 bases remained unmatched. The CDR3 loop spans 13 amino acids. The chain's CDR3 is CASSVEGQGRAFF. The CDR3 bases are TGTGCCAGCAGCGTAGAGGGACAGGGGAGAGCTTTCTTT.

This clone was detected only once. The CDR3 sequence is CASSARTGFNSPLHF. CDR3 nucleotide sequence: TGCGCCAGCAGCGCCCGGACAGGGTTTAATTCACCCCTCCACTTT. V and J are TRBV5-1 and TRBJ1-6, with 8 bases aligning to TRBD1. The CDR3 runs to 15 residues. Per the germline V gene, CDR1 is SGHRS and CDR2 is YFSETQ. V gave up 4 bases and J gave up 6 bases; unmatched junction bases: 6.

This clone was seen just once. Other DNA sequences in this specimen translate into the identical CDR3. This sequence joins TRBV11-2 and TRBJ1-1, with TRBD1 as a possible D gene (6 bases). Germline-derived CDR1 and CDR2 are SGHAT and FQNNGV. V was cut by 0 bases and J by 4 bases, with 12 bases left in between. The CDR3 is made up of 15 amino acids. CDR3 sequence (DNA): TGTGCCAGCAGCTTAGAAGGTACAGGGAGCACTGAAGCTTTCTTT. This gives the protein CASSLEGTGSTEAFF.

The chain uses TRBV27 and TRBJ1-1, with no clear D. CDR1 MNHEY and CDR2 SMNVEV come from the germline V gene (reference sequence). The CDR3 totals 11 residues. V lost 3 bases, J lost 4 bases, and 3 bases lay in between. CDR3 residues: CASSFGTEAFF. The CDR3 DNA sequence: TGTGCCAGCAGTTTCGGCACTGAAGCTTTCTTT.

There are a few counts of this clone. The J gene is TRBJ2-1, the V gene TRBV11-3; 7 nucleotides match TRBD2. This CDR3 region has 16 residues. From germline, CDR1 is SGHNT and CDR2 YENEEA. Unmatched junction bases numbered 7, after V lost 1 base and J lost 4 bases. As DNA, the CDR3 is TGTGCCAGCAGCTTAGGAGGCGGGAGAGGTTACAATGAGCAGTTCTTC. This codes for CASSLGGGRGYNEQFF.

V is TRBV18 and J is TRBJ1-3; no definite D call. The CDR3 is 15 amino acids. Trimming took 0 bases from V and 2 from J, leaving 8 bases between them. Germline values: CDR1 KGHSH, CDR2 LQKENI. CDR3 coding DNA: TGTGCCAGCTCACCACCGGTGCGAACTGGAAACACCATATATTTT. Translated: CASSPPVRTGNTIYF.

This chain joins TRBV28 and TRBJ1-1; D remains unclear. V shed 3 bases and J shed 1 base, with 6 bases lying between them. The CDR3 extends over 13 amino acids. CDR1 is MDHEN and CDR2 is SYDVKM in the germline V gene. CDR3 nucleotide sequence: TGTGCCAGCAGTTTTGCGGGGAACACTGAAGCTTTCTTT. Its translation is CASSFAGNTEAFF.

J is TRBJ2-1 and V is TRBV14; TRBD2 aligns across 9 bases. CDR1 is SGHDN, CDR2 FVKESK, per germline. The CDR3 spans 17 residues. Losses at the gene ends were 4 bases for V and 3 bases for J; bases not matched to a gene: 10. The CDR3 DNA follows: TGTGCCAGCAGCCCTTTAAGTAGCGGGAGCTTCTACAATGAGCAGTTCTTC. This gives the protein CASSPLSSGSFYNEQFF.

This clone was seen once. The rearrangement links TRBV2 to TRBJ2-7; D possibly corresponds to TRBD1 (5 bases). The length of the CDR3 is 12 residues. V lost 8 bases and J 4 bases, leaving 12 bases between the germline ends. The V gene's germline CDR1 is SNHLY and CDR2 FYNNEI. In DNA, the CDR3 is TGTGCCAGCCACAGGACACAGTACGAGCAGTACTTC. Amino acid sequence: CASHRTQYEQYF.

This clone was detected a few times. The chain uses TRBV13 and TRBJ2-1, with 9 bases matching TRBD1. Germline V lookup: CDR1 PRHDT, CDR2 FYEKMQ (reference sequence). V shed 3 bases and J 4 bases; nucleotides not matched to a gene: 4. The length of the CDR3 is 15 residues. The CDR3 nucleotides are TGTGCCAGCAGCTTCGGGGACAGGGATTACAATGAGCAGTTCTTC. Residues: CASSFGDRDYNEQFF.

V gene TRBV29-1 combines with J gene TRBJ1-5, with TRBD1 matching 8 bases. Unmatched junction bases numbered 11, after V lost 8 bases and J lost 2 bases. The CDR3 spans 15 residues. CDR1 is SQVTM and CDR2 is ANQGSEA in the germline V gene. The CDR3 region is CSFSTTGGGNQPQHF. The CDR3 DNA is TGCAGCTTTTCAACCACAGGGGGAGGCAATCAGCCCCAGCATTTT.

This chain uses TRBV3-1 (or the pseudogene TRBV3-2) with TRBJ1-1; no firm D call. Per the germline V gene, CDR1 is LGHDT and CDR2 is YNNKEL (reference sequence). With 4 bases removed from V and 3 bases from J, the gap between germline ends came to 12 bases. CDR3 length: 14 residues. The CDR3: CASSREAFDTEAFF. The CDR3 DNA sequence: TGTGCCAGCAGCCGGGAGGCCTTTGACACTGAAGCTTTCTTT.

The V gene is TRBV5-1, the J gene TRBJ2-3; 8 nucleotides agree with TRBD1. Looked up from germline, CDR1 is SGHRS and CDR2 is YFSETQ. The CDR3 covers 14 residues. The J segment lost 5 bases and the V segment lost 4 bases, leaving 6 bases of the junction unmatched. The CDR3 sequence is CASSLSTGEDTQYF. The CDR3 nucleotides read TGCGCCAGCAGCCTCTCGACAGGGGAAGATACGCAGTATTTT.